This TCR beta chain was sequenced during a study of cytomegalovirus exposure and HLA in healthy donors. Germline V CDR1 and CDR2: MDHEN, SYDVKM. With 3 bases clipped from V and 8 bases from J, the junction kept 9 bases outside the gene matches. The CDR3 is 14 residues long. In its sample, this clone was seen a few times. The antigen remains undetermined. The assay was immunoSEQ multiplex PCR, and TCRdb's table has in-frame clones only and misses some. The profile shows under 250,000 clones, roughly 84% of them singletons. From the roughly 110-subject validation cohort, which was separate from the roughly 620-subject first cohort, the donors were drawn. Regarding the study as a whole: Cytomegalovirus association was assigned to under 200 TCR beta chains. Within the approximately 120 validation repertoires, first-cohort TCR clusters tended to co-occur, according to a later analysis.

This clonotype was obtained from a woman aged 18-35 years in good health and CMV-seropositive. Sequenced material: PBMCs. The chain carries TRBV28 and TRBJ2-7; 8 positions match TRBD1. The CDR3 reads CASSLGDRSGKQYF. In nucleotides, the CDR3 is TGTGCCAGCAGTTTGGGGGACAGGTCGGGCAAGCAGTACTTC.